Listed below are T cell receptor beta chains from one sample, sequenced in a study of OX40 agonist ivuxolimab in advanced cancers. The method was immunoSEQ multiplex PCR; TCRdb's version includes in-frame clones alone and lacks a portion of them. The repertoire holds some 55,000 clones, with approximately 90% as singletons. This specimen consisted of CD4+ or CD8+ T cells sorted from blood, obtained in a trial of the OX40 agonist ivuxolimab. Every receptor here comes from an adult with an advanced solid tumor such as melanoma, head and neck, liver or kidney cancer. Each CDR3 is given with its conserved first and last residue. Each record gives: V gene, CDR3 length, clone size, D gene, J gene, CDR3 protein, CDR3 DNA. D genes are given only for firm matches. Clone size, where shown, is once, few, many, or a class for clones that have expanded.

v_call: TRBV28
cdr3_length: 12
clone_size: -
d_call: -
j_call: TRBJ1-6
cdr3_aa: CATRDYNSPLHF
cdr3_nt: TGTGCCACCCGGGACTATAATTCACCCCTCCACTTT

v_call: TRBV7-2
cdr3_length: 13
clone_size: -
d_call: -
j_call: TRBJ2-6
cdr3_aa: CASRYSGANVLTF
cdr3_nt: TGTGCCAGCAGGTACTCTGGGGCCAACGTCCTGACTTTC

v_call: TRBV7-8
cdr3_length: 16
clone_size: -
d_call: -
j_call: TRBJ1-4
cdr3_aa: CTSSADHRVTNEKLFF
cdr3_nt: TGTACCAGCAGCGCGGACCACCGGGTGACTAATGAAAAACTGTTTTTT

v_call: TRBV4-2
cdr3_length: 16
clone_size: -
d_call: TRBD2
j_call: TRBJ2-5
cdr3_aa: CASSRNLAGREETQYF
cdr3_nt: TGTGCCAGCAGCCGCAATTTAGCGGGGAGAGAGGAGACCCAGTACTTC

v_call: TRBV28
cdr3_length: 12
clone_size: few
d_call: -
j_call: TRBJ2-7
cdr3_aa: CASSLLRYEQYF
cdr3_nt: TGTGCCAGCAGTTTATTGCGCTACGAGCAGTACTTC

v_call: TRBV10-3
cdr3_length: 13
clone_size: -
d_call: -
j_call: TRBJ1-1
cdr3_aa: CAISGQKNTEAFF
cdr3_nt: TGTGCCATCAGTGGACAGAAGAACACTGAAGCTTTCTTT

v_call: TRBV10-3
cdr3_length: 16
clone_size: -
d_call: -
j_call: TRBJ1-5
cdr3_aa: CAISESIVLTNQPQHF
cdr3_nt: TGTGCCATCAGTGAGTCGATAGTCCTTACCAATCAGCCCCAGCATTTT

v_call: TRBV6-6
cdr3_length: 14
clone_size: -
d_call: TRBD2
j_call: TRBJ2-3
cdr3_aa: CASSSSGVLDTQYF
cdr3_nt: TGTGCCAGCAGTTCCAGCGGGGTCCTAGATACGCAGTATTTT

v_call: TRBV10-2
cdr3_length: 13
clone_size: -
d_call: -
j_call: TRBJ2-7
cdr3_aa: CASTASPYYEQYF
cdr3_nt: TGCGCCAGCACGGCCAGTCCTTACTACGAGCAGTACTTC

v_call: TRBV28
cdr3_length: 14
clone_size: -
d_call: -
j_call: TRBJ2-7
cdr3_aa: CASSSRTGPYEQYF
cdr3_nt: TGTGCCAGCAGTTCGAGGACGGGCCCTTACGAGCAGTACTTC

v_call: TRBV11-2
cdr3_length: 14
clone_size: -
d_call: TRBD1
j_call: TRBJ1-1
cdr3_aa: CASSFRGLNTEAFF
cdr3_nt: TGTGCCAGCAGCTTTAGGGGGCTTAACACTGAAGCTTTCTTT

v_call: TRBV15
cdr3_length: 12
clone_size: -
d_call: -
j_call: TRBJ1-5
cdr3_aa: CATSRDGQPQHF
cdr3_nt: TGTGCCACCAGCAGAGACGGTCAGCCCCAGCATTTT

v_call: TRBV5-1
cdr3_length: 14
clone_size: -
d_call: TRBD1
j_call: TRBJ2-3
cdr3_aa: CASSSGQGMDTQYF
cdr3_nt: TGCGCCAGCAGCTCCGGACAGGGAATGGATACGCAGTATTTT

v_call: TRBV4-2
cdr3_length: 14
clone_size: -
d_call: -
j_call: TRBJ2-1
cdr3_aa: CASSQERDRYEQFF
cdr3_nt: TGTGCCAGCAGCCAAGAGCGGGATCGGTATGAGCAGTTCTTC

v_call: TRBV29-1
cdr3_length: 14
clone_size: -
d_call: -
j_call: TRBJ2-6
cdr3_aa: CSVEKSSGANVLTF
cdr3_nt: TGCAGCGTTGAGAAGAGTTCTGGGGCCAACGTCCTGACTTTC

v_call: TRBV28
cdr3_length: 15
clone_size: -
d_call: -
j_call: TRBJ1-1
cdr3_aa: CASSSTGGADTEAFF
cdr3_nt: TGTGCCAGCAGCTCAACGGGGGGGGCGGACACTGAAGCTTTCTTT

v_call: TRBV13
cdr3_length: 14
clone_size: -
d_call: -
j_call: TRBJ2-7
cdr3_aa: CASSRTASSYEQYF
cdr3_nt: TGTGCCAGCAGCAGGACGGCTAGCTCCTACGAGCAGTACTTC

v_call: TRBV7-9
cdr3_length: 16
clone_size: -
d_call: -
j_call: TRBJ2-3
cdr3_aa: CASSFILGAGTDTQYF
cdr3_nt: TGTGCCAGCAGCTTTATCCTAGGGGCTGGCACAGATACGCAGTATTTT

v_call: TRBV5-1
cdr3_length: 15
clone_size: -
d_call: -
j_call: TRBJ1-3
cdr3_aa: CASSLGANSGNTIYF
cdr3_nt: TGCGCCAGCAGCTTGGGGGCCAACTCTGGAAACACCATATATTTT

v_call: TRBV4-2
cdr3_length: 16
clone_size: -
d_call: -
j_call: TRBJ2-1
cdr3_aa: CASSQDHSTAYNEQFF
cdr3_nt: TGTGCCAGCAGCCAAGATCACAGTACCGCTTACAATGAGCAGTTCTTC

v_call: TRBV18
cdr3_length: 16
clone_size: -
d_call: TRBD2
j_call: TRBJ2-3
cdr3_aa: CASSLLSGVRTDTQYF
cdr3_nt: TGTGCCAGCTCACTTCTTAGCGGGGTCCGCACAGATACGCAGTATTTT

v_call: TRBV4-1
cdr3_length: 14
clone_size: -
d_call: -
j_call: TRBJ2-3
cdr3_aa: CASSQAPGPDTQYF
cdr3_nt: TGCGCCAGCAGCCAAGCCCCAGGGCCCGATACGCAGTATTTT

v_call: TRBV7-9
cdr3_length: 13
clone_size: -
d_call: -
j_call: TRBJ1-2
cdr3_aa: CAISKSGNYGYTF
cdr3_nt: TGTGCCATCTCGAAATCGGGCAACTATGGCTACACCTTC

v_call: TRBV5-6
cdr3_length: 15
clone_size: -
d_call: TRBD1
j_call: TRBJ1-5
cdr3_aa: CASSFYTGAHTPQHF
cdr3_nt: TGTGCCAGCAGCTTTTACACAGGGGCCCATACGCCCCAGCATTTT

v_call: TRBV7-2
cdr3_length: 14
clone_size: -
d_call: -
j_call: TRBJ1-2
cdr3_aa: CASSLGASNYGYTF
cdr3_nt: TGTGCCAGCAGCTTAGGGGCGTCTAACTATGGCTACACCTTC

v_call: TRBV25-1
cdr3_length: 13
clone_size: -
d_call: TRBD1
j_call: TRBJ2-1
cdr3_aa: CASSYRGTNEQFF
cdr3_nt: TGTGCCAGCAGCTACAGGGGGACCAATGAGCAGTTCTTC

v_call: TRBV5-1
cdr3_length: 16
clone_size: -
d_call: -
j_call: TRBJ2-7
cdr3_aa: CASSLDLGPEPYEQYF
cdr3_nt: TGCGCCAGCAGCTTGGATCTCGGGCCAGAACCCTACGAGCAGTACTTC

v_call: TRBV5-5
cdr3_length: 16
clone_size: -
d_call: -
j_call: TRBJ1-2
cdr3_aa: CASSLDRETAWNGYTF
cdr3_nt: TGTGCCAGCAGCTTGGACCGGGAAACCGCCTGGAATGGCTACACCTTC

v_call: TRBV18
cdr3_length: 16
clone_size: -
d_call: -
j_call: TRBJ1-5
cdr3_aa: CASSPVDSRAHQPQHF
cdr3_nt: TGTGCCAGCTCACCAGTGGATTCTAGGGCCCATCAGCCCCAGCATTTT

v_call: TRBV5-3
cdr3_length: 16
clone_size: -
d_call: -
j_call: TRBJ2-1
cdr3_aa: CARSLGGLEDYNEQFF
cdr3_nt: TGTGCCAGAAGCTTGGGAGGCCTTGAGGACTACAATGAGCAGTTCTTC

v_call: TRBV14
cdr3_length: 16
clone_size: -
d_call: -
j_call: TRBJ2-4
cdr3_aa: CASSPFSGPGADIQYF
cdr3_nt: TGTGCCAGCAGCCCTTTTTCCGGGCCCGGGGCGGACATTCAGTACTTC

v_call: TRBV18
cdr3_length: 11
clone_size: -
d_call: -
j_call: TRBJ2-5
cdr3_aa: CASSPGETQYF
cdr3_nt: TGTGCCAGCTCACCAGGGGAGACCCAGTACTTC

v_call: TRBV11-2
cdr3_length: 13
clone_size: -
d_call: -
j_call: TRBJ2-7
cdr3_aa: CASSLLRFGEQYF
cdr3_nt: TGTGCCAGCAGCTTATTGCGGTTTGGCGAGCAGTACTTC

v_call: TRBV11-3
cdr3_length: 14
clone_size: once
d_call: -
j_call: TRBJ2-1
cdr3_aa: CASSLDRRGGEQFF
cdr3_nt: TGTGCCAGCAGCTTAGATCGTCGGGGCGGGGAGCAGTTCTTC

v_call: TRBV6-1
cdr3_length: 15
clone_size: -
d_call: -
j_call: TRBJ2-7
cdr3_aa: CASSEAPAGWGEQYF
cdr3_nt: TGTGCCAGCAGTGAAGCCCCGGCGGGCTGGGGCGAGCAGTACTTC

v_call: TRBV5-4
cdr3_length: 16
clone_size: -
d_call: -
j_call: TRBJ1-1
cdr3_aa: CASSKEQYRPGDEAFF
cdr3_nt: TGTGCCAGCAGCAAGGAACAGTATCGGCCCGGGGATGAAGCTTTCTTT

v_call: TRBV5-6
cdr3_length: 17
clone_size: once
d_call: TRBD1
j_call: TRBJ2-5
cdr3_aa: CASSLATGGDGRETQYF
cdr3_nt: TGTGCCAGCAGCCTAGCGACAGGGGGCGACGGGCGAGAGACCCAGTACTTC

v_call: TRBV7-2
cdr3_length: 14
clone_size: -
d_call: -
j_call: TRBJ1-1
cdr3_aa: CASSFGRYPTEAFF
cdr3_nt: TGTGCCAGCAGCTTTGGTAGGTACCCCACTGAAGCTTTCTTT

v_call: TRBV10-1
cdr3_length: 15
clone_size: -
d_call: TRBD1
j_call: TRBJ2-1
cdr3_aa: CASSEQGADYNEQFF
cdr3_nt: TGCGCCAGCAGTGAACAGGGGGCTGACTACAATGAGCAGTTCTTC

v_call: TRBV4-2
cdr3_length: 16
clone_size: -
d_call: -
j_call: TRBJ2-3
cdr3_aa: CASSPVSGGRQLTQYF
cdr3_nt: TGTGCCAGCAGTCCCGTCTCAGGAGGGAGGCAACTTACGCAGTATTTT

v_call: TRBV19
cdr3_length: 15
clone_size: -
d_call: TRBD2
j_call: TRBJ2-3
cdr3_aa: CASSRRTSETDTQYF
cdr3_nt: TGTGCCAGTAGTAGACGGACTAGCGAGACAGATACGCAGTATTTT

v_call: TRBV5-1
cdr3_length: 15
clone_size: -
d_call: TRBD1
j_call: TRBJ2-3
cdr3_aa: CASSLAGTGEDTQYF
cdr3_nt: TGCGCCAGCAGCTTGGCCGGGACAGGGGAAGATACGCAGTATTTT

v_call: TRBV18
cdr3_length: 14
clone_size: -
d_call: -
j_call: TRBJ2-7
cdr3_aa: CASSPQFRGVEQYF
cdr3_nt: TGTGCCAGCTCACCACAATTTAGGGGTGTCGAGCAGTACTTC

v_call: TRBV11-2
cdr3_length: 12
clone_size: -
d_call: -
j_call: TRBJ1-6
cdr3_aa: CASSLVVSPLHF
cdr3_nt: TGTGCCAGCAGCTTAGTGGTTTCACCCCTCCACTTT

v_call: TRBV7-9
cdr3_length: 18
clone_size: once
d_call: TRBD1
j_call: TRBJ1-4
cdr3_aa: CASSLGTWTGMANEKLFF
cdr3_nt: TGTGCCAGCAGCTTAGGGACCTGGACAGGGATGGCTAATGAAAAACTGTTTTTT

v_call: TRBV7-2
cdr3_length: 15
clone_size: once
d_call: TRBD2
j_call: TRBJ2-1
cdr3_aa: CASSLTGGTYNEQFF
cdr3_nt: TGTGCCAGCAGCTTAACGGGGGGGACGTACAATGAGCAGTTCTTC

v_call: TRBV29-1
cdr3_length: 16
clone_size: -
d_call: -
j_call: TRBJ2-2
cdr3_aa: CSVEDLGGSLTGELFF
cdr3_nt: TGCAGCGTTGAAGATCTTGGGGGGAGTCTGACCGGGGAGCTGTTTTTT

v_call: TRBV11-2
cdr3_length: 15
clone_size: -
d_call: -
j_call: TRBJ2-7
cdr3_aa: CASSPLGGGSYEQYF
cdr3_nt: TGTGCCAGCAGCCCCTTGGGAGGAGGCTCCTACGAGCAGTACTTC

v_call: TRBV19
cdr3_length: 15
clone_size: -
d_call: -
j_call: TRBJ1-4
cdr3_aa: CASRPGATRGEKLFF
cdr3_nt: TGTGCCAGTAGACCAGGGGCGACCCGGGGTGAAAAACTGTTTTTT

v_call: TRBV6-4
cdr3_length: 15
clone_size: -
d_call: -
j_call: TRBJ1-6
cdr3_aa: CASSDTGAHASPLHF
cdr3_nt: TGTGCCAGCAGTGACACCGGAGCGCACGCTTCACCCCTCCACTTT

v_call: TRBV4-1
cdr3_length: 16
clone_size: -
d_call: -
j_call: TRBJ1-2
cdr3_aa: CASSQVGGGMNYGYTF
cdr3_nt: TGCGCCAGCAGCCAAGTCGGCGGGGGAATGAACTATGGCTACACCTTC

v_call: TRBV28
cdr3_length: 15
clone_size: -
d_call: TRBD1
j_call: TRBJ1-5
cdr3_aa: CASSGPTEQGGPQHF
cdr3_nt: TGTGCCAGCAGCGGCCCAACTGAACAGGGGGGGCCCCAGCATTTT

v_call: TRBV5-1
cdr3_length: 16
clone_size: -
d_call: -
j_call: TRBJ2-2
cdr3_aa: CASSLGVGVPGGELFF
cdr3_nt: TGCGCCAGCAGCTTGGGAGTCGGGGTGCCCGGCGGGGAGCTGTTTTTT

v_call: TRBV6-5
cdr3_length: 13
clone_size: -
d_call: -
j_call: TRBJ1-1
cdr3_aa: CASSYWPNTEAFF
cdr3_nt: TGTGCCAGCAGTTACTGGCCGAACACTGAAGCTTTCTTT

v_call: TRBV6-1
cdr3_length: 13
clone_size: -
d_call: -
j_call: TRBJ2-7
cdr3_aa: CASSETVSYEQYF
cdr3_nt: TGTGCCAGCAGTGAGACAGTATCCTACGAGCAGTACTTC

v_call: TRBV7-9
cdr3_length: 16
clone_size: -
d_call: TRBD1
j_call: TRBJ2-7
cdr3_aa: CASSLGPGTGDYEQYF
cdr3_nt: TGTGCCAGCAGCTTAGGACCCGGGACAGGGGACTACGAGCAGTACTTC

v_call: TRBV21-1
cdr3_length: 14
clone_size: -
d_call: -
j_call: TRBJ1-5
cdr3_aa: CATDPGQGNQPQHF
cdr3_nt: TGTGCCACGGACCCGGGACAGGGCAATCAGCCCCAGCATTTT

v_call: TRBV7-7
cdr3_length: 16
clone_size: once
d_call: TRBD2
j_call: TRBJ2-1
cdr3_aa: CASSIGLANSYNEQFF
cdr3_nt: TGTGCTAGCAGTATCGGACTAGCGAACTCCTACAATGAGCAGTTCTTC